These T cell receptor beta chains were read from a single sample in a study of T cell responses to AZD1222 COVID-19 vaccine. Data came from immunoSEQ multiplex PCR; TCRdb stores just in-frame clones and leaves some out. Of some 150,000 clones listed, 85% to 90% were seen once; the top ten hold 5% to 6%. The specimen comprised peripheral blood, sampled 28 days after the second AZD1222 dose. These receptors were collected from an adult who received the AZD1222 COVID-19 vaccine. The CDR3 runs from the conserved cysteine through the conserved F or W. The order of the fields is J gene, clone size, D gene, V gene, CDR3 DNA, CDR3 protein. D genes are given only for firm matches. Clone size is stated in some rows and not others, as once, few, many or a class when expanded.

TRBJ1-1 . . TRBV4-2 TGTGCCAGCAGCCAAGATGCTCAGGGAGCTTTCTTT CASSQDAQGAFF
TRBJ2-5 . . TRBV19 TGTGCCAGTAGTAAAGGCAGGCAAGAGACCCAGTACTTC CASSKGRQETQYF
TRBJ1-6 . . TRBV28 TGTGCCAGCGGAGGGGGGGGGAACTCACCCCTCCACTTT CASGGGGNSPLHF
TRBJ1-4 . . TRBV10-1 TGCGCCAGCAGTGAGGGAGGAACTAATGAAAAACTGTTTTTT CASSEGGTNEKLFF
TRBJ1-3 . . TRBV12-3/TRBV12-4 TGTGCCAGCAGTTTAGTGACAGGAAACACCATATATTTT CASSLVTGNTIYF
TRBJ2-1 . TRBD2 TRBV19 TGTGCCAGTAGTATAGGACTGACTAGCGGGAGCTATGAGCAGTTCTTC CASSIGLTSGSYEQFF
TRBJ1-5 . TRBD1 TRBV28 TGTGCCAGCCTCGCTGGGACAGGGGATCAGCCCCAGCATTTT CASLAGTGDQPQHF
TRBJ1-2 . . TRBV12-3/TRBV12-4 TGTGCCAGCAGTGGGAACTATGGCTACACCTTC CASSGNYGYTF
TRBJ1-1 . TRBD1 TRBV18 TGTGCCAGCTCACCCATGGGGGACAGGGAGGCTTTCTTT CASSPMGDREAFF
TRBJ1-2 . . TRBV30 TGTGCCTGGGTGGGGGGGTCCAACTATGGCTACACCTTC CAWVGGSNYGYTF
TRBJ1-1 . TRBD1 TRBV11-2 TGTGCCAGCAGCTTCTATGAACAGGGGCAAGCTTTCTTT CASSFYEQGQAFF
TRBJ1-1 . . TRBV7-9 TGTGCCAGCAGCCGATTCGAGAACACTGAAGCTTTCTTT CASSRFENTEAFF
TRBJ1-6 once . TRBV18 TGTGCCAGCTCACCAGGGGCGGATTCACCCCTCCACTTT CASSPGADSPLHF
TRBJ1-3 . . TRBV15 TGTGCCACCAGCAGAGATCGGGGTCTCGGAAACACCATATATTTT CATSRDRGLGNTIYF
TRBJ2-1 . . TRBV7-2 TGTGCCAGCAGCCTAACTAGTTTGAGTGAGCAGTTCTTC CASSLTSLSEQFF
TRBJ2-6 . . TRBV21-1 TGTGCCAGCAGCAAATCGGGGGAGGGTTACTCTGGGGCCAACGTCCTGACTTTC CASSKSGEGYSGANVLTF
TRBJ2-1 . TRBD2 TRBV7-9 TGTGCCAGCAGCAACCCAGCGGGGGGAGCCCTAGATGAGCAGTTCTTC CASSNPAGGALDEQFF
TRBJ2-5 . . TRBV5-1 TGCGCCAGCAGCCAGGACCCTTCGGAGACCCAGTACTTC CASSQDPSETQYF
TRBJ1-2 . . TRBV30 TGTGCCTGGGGGAGGGGGGCACGGACCTCTAACTATGGCTACACCTTC CAWGRGARTSNYGYTF
TRBJ1-6 . TRBD1 TRBV30 TGTGCCTGCCGTCCGGGACAGTATAATTCACCCCTCCACTTT CACRPGQYNSPLHF
TRBJ2-7 once . TRBV12-5 TGTGCTAGTGCTGGGGACCTAACCTACGAGCAGTACTTC CASAGDLTYEQYF
TRBJ2-3 . . TRBV10-3 TGTGCCATCAGTGAGTCTGTGGCGACAGACCTCACAGATACGCAGTATTTT CAISESVATDLTDTQYF
TRBJ1-5 . . TRBV10-2 TGCGCCAGCGGTCGGAGGGATAGCAATCAGCCCCAGCATTTT CASGRRDSNQPQHF
TRBJ2-5 . . TRBV10-2 TGCGCCAGCAGTGAGAGGCGGACCCAAGAGACCCAGTACTTC CASSERRTQETQYF
TRBJ2-3 . . TRBV11-2 TGTGCCAGCAGCCCCTACGCCGGGGCCACAGATACGCAGTATTTT CASSPYAGATDTQYF
TRBJ2-3 once . TRBV9 TGTGCCAGCAGCGTAGTAGGGGTCGGGGATACGCAGTATTTT CASSVVGVGDTQYF
TRBJ1-2 . TRBD1 TRBV18 TGTGCCAGCTCCCTAAGTACCGGGACAGCAGTCCATGGCTACACCTTC CASSLSTGTAVHGYTF
TRBJ2-3 . TRBD2 TRBV7-9 TGTGCCAGCAGCCGAGTAGCGGGAGGAGGAGATACGCAGTATTTT CASSRVAGGGDTQYF
TRBJ1-5 . . TRBV20-1 TGCAGTGCCAGTCCGGGCTCTGGGGGCAATCAGCCCCAGCATTTT CSASPGSGGNQPQHF
TRBJ2-1 . TRBD2 TRBV24-1 TGTGCCACCAGTGATACGCGGGAGGGCCGGAAGGATGAGCAGTTCTTC CATSDTREGRKDEQFF
TRBJ1-5 . . TRBV9 TGTGCCAGCAGCGTAGGAGGAGGCCTTAGCAATCAGCCCCAGCATTTT CASSVGGGLSNQPQHF
TRBJ1-6 . . TRBV5-1 TGCGCCAGCAGCTTGACGACAGGTTTGAGCTCCTATAATTCACCCCTCCACTTT CASSLTTGLSSYNSPLHF
TRBJ2-2 . TRBD2 TRBV4-2 TGTGCCAGCAGCCAACTAGCGGGGGACACCGGGGAGCTGTTTTTT CASSQLAGDTGELFF
TRBJ1-1 . . TRBV30 TGTGCCTGGAGTGTAACCCGTAAGGGGACTGAAGCTTTCTTT CAWSVTRKGTEAFF
TRBJ1-4 . TRBD1 TRBV7-8 TGTGCCAGCAGCCCTGGGGGGACAGTGGTCAAACTGTTTTTT CASSPGGTVVKLFF
TRBJ2-5 . TRBD2 TRBV18 TGTGCCAGCTCACCCGGGACTAGCGGGAGCGAGACCCAGTACTTC CASSPGTSGSETQYF
TRBJ1-2 . . TRBV5-1 TGCGCCAGCAGCTTGGTAACTAACTATGGCTACACCTTC CASSLVTNYGYTF
TRBJ1-4 . . TRBV5-4 TGTGCCAGCAGCCCGAATCTGGCAACTAATGAAAAACTGTTTTTT CASSPNLATNEKLFF
TRBJ2-5 . TRBD2 TRBV10-1 TGCGCCAGCAGTCTATATAGCGGGGCCATCCAAGAGACCCAGTACTTC CASSLYSGAIQETQYF
TRBJ2-2 . . TRBV19 TGTGCCAGTAGTATAATCGGGGTCCACGGGGAGCTGTTTTTT CASSIIGVHGELFF
TRBJ2-3 . TRBD2 TRBV18 TGTGCCAGCTCACCACTTTCCGGGACTAGTGATACGCAGTATTTT CASSPLSGTSDTQYF
TRBJ1-1 . . TRBV9 TGTGCCAGCAGCCCGTTCGCCACCGGGACGGTGAACACTGAAGCTTTCTTT CASSPFATGTVNTEAFF
TRBJ2-3 . TRBD2 TRBV19 TGTGCCAGTACGAGGCTAGCGGGTCTCGGAGGGACAGATACGCAGTATTTT CASTRLAGLGGTDTQYF
TRBJ2-2 . . TRBV2 TGTGCCAGCAGTCCGACAAGAAACACCGGGGAGCTGTTTTTT CASSPTRNTGELFF
TRBJ2-7 . TRBD2 TRBV7-8 TGTGCCAGCAGGCTAGCGGGGGGACTATCCTACGAGCAGTACTTC CASRLAGGLSYEQYF
TRBJ1-1 . TRBD1 TRBV30 TGTGCCTGGAACGCACAGGGGAACGAAGCTTTCTTT CAWNAQGNEAFF
TRBJ1-5 . . TRBV30 TGTGCCTGGAGCGGTCTAGGAGATCAGCCCCAGCATTTT CAWSGLGDQPQHF
TRBJ1-6 once TRBD1 TRBV2 TGTGCCAGCAGGGCAGCGACAGGGTATAATTCACCCCTCCACTTT CASRAATGYNSPLHF
TRBJ2-3 . . TRBV6-5 TGTGCCAGCACCTCCCTCGAGGTTGGGACTACGCAGTATTTT CASTSLEVGTTQYF